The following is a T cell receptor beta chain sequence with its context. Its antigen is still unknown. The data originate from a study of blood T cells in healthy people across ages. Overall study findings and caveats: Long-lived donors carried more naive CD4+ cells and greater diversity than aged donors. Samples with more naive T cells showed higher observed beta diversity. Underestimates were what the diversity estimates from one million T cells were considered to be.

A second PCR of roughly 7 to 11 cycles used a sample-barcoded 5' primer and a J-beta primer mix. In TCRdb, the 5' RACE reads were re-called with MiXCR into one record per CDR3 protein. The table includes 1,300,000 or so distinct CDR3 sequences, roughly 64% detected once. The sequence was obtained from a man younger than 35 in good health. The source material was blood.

DNA of the CDR3: TGTGCCAGCAGCCAAACTCTCGGCAGCCATATGTCTGAAGCTTTCTTT. This sequence encodes CASSQTLGSHMSEAFF. This sequence joins TRBV3-1 and TRBJ1-1; unclear D gene. V was shortened by 2 bases and J by 6 bases, with 19 bases between the two germline ends. Germline V gene data show CDR1 as LGHDT and CDR2 as YNNKEL (reference sequence). CDR3 size: 16 residues.